This is a list of T cell receptor beta chains from one sample in a study of blood T cell repertoires in COVID-19. Assay used: immunoSEQ multiplex PCR; TCRdb lists only in-frame clones, some missing. The top ten clones hold less than 4.5% of a sample with some 140,000 clones, 79% of them seen once. Material for sequencing was peripheral blood. These receptors were obtained from a man in his 60s with acute or convalescent COVID-19. CDR3s include the opening cysteine and the closing phenylalanine or tryptophan. The order of the fields is D gene, V gene, clone size, J gene, CDR3 protein, CDR3 DNA. The D gene is left open where the match is weak. Size values are once, few and many counts, or a class for expanded clones, and some rows have none.

-	TRBV5-1	-	TRBJ1-2	CASSYSDMADGYTF	TGCGCCAGCAGCTACTCGGACATGGCGGATGGCTACACCTTC
-	TRBV11-2	-	TRBJ2-3	CASSPRQARWTDTQYF	TGTGCCAGCAGCCCGCGACAGGCCAGGTGGACAGATACGCAGTATTTT
-	TRBV2	-	TRBJ2-6	CASLKEASGANVLTF	TGTGCCAGCCTGAAGGAGGCTTCTGGGGCCAACGTCCTGACTTTC
-	TRBV6-6	-	TRBJ2-2	CASRGGPLTGELFF	TGTGCCAGCAGGGGCGGGCCTCTTACCGGGGAGCTGTTTTTT
TRBD1	TRBV7-9	-	TRBJ2-2	CASSPRDRGTGELFF	TGTGCCAGCAGCCCGAGGGACAGGGGTACCGGGGAGCTGTTTTTT
TRBD1	TRBV4-2	-	TRBJ1-1	CASSQDPGQGDTEAFF	TGTGCCAGCAGCCAAGATCCTGGACAGGGTGACACTGAAGCTTTCTTT
TRBD1	TRBV5-1	few	TRBJ1-1	CASSLTGVPTEAFF	TGCGCCAGCAGCTTGACAGGGGTCCCCACTGAAGCTTTCTTT
TRBD1	TRBV6-5	-	TRBJ1-5	CASSYTDRGQPQHF	TGTGCCAGCAGTTACACAGACAGGGGCCAGCCCCAGCATTTT
-	TRBV7-9	-	TRBJ1-2	CASSAGPGGYGYTF	TGTGCCAGCTCCGCGGGACCTGGGGGCTATGGCTACACCTTC
-	TRBV21-1	-	TRBJ2-1	CASSKEGGRAFYNEQFF	TGTGCCAGCAGCAAAGAAGGCGGGAGAGCGTTCTACAATGAGCAGTTCTTC
TRBD1	TRBV29-1	once	TRBJ1-1	CSAGSGTGASEAFF	TGCAGCGCGGGGTCGGGGACAGGAGCGTCTGAAGCTTTCTTT
-	TRBV7-2	once	TRBJ2-2	CASSLTGSNTGELFF	TGTGCCAGCAGCTTAACAGGATCTAACACCGGGGAGCTGTTTTTT
-	TRBV6-1	few	TRBJ1-5	CASSELGVNQPQHF	TGTGCCAGCAGTGAATTAGGGGTAAATCAGCCCCAGCATTTT
-	TRBV19	-	TRBJ1-5	CASSIHSPNQPQHF	TGTGCCAGTAGTATCCACAGTCCCAATCAGCCCCAGCATTTT
-	TRBV2	-	TRBJ1-2	CASSAAGYGYTF	TGTGCCAGCAGTGCTGCAGGGTATGGCTACACCTTC
-	TRBV6-5	-	TRBJ1-1	CASRLGGGTEAFF	TGTGCCAGCAGGCTAGGGGGGGGGACTGAAGCTTTCTTT
-	TRBV2	-	TRBJ2-1	CANSPGAKDEQFF	TGTGCCAACAGTCCTGGGGCTAAAGATGAGCAGTTCTTC
TRBD1	TRBV28	-	TRBJ2-3	CASSLWTGERYF	TGTGCCAGCAGTTTATGGACAGGGGAACGGTATTTT
-	TRBV9	-	TRBJ2-4	CASSVGWENKNIQYF	TGTGCCAGCAGCGTAGGTTGGGAGAACAAAAACATTCAGTACTTC
TRBD1	TRBV6-2/TRBV6-3	-	TRBJ1-2	CASSSPGQGAGYTF	TGTGCCAGCAGTTCGCCGGGACAGGGGGCAGGCTACACCTTC
-	TRBV30	-	TRBJ1-6	CAWSTDTYNSPLHF	TGTGCCTGGAGTACGGACACCTATAATTCACCCCTCCACTTT
-	TRBV7-2	-	TRBJ1-2	CASSLAGGNGYTF	TGTGCCAGCAGCTTAGCCGGGGGAAATGGCTACACCTTC
-	TRBV4-1	-	TRBJ2-2	CASSLTGSGRELFF	TGCGCCAGCAGCCTTACAGGGTCAGGAAGGGAGCTGTTTTTT
TRBD2	TRBV7-2	once	TRBJ2-2	CASSLAGLAVNTGELFF	TGTGCCAGCAGCTTAGCTGGACTAGCTGTGAACACCGGGGAGCTGTTTTTT
-	TRBV5-1	-	TRBJ1-1	CASSLDRVNTEAFF	TGCGCCAGCAGCTTGGACAGGGTAAACACTGAAGCTTTCTTT
-	TRBV5-4	-	TRBJ2-2	CASSLKRLANTGELFF	TGTGCCAGCAGCTTAAAGCGACTCGCGAACACCGGGGAGCTGTTTTTT
-	TRBV5-1	-	TRBJ2-5	CASGDFVWETQYF	TGCGCCAGCGGGGACTTCGTGTGGGAGACCCAGTACTTC
-	TRBV2	-	TRBJ2-5	CASSEALGPAGTQYF	TGTGCCAGCAGTGAAGCCTTGGGACCAGCGGGGACCCAGTACTTC
-	TRBV6-1	-	TRBJ2-7	CASSWPGPSYEQYF	TGTGCCAGCAGTTGGCCAGGCCCATCCTACGAGCAGTACTTC
TRBD2	TRBV5-6	-	TRBJ2-4	CASSLPGGAKNIQYF	TGTGCCAGCAGCCTCCCGGGGGGGGCCAAAAACATTCAGTACTTC
-	TRBV11-2	-	TRBJ1-3	CASSLGGSGNTIYF	TGTGCCAGCAGCTTAGGCGGATCTGGAAACACCATATATTTT
TRBD1	TRBV6-5	-	TRBJ1-6	CASAGDRKNSPLHF	TGTGCCAGCGCCGGGGACAGGAAGAATTCACCCCTCCACTTT
TRBD2	TRBV28	-	TRBJ2-3	CASREGGADTQYF	TGTGCCAGCCGGGAGGGCGGGGCAGATACGCAGTATTTT
TRBD1	TRBV19	-	TRBJ2-7	CASEPGTGSYEQYF	TGTGCCAGTGAACCCGGGACAGGCTCCTACGAGCAGTACTTC
-	TRBV27	-	TRBJ2-2	CASSFGVAGELFF	TGTGCCAGCAGTTTTGGAGTTGCTGGGGAGCTGTTTTTT
-	TRBV6-5	-	TRBJ2-1	CASSSTGSNEQFF	TGTGCCAGCAGTTCTACAGGGTCGAATGAGCAGTTCTTC
-	TRBV30	once	TRBJ2-7	CAWSVETYEQYF	TGTGCCTGGAGTGTTGAGACCTACGAGCAGTACTTC